These T cell receptor beta chains were read from a single sample in a study of T-cell reconstitution after alpha-beta-depleted transplantation in children. TCRdb processed the PCR reads anew with MiXCR; each CDR3 protein has one entry. The table records a few hundred thousand distinct CDR3 sequences, roughly two fifths of them present only once. Sample: PBMCs, taken before TCRalphabeta/CD19-depleted stem cell transplant. Receptors were obtained from a girl aged 2-10 years with aplastic anemia, due to receive a stem cell transplant. The conserved cysteine and the conserved F or W are not part of the CDR3 here. A D gene is named only where the DNA matches it firmly. Clone size is not always given. Where it is, it says once, few, many or a class for expanded clones.

clone_size: many; v_call: TRBV20-1; j_call: TRBJ2-7; d_call: TRBD1; cdr3_aa: SAIVDRAEQY
clone_size: many; v_call: TRBV20-1; j_call: TRBJ2-7; d_call: NA; cdr3_aa: SAYTDSYEQY
clone_size: once; v_call: TRBV5-1; j_call: TRBJ2-1; d_call: TRBD2; cdr3_aa: ASSSRLAGGPRSSYNEQF
clone_size: NA; v_call: TRBV7-2; j_call: TRBJ2-3; d_call: TRBD2; cdr3_aa: ASSLDSGGLSTQY
clone_size: NA; v_call: TRBV15; j_call: TRBJ2-3; d_call: NA; cdr3_aa: ATSRDQPPHTDTQY
clone_size: NA; v_call: TRBV29-1; j_call: TRBJ2-1; d_call: TRBD1; cdr3_aa: TGGQGAREQF
clone_size: NA; v_call: TRBV4-1; j_call: TRBJ1-1; d_call: NA; cdr3_aa: ASSQDKLYTEAF
clone_size: NA; v_call: TRBV10-2; j_call: TRBJ1-5; d_call: NA; cdr3_aa: ASSDGSYQPQH
clone_size: few; v_call: TRBV21-1; j_call: TRBJ2-7; d_call: NA; cdr3_aa: ASSRKDLGYEQY
clone_size: NA; v_call: TRBV20-1; j_call: TRBJ2-1; d_call: TRBD2; cdr3_aa: SARGVRRDILIAGGISSYNEQF
clone_size: NA; v_call: TRBV4-1; j_call: TRBJ2-7; d_call: NA; cdr3_aa: ASSQQGSVSSYEQY
clone_size: NA; v_call: TRBV5-1; j_call: TRBJ2-1; d_call: TRBD2; cdr3_aa: ASSFSIQAGGHEQF
clone_size: NA; v_call: TRBV6-5; j_call: TRBJ1-2; d_call: NA; cdr3_aa: ATKGDSSYT
clone_size: few; v_call: TRBV7-2; j_call: TRBJ2-1; d_call: NA; cdr3_aa: ASSLAAPGGYNEQF
clone_size: few; v_call: TRBV20-1; j_call: TRBJ1-6; d_call: NA; cdr3_aa: SARFGGAESPLH
clone_size: NA; v_call: TRBV7-2; j_call: TRBJ1-4; d_call: NA; cdr3_aa: ASSLAAGTTNEKLF
clone_size: NA; v_call: TRBV5-1; j_call: TRBJ1-5; d_call: NA; cdr3_aa: ASSSGTGLSNQPQH
clone_size: NA; v_call: TRBV20-1; j_call: TRBJ2-5; d_call: TRBD2; cdr3_aa: SAGQAGTSQETQY
clone_size: NA; v_call: TRBV10-1; j_call: TRBJ2-7; d_call: TRBD1; cdr3_aa: ASSEWGQGLREQY
clone_size: many; v_call: TRBV2; j_call: TRBJ2-1; d_call: TRBD1; cdr3_aa: ASSEQGANEQF
clone_size: many; v_call: TRBV28; j_call: TRBJ2-7; d_call: TRBD2; cdr3_aa: ASSSGLVAPYEQY
clone_size: many; v_call: TRBV9; j_call: TRBJ2-1; d_call: TRBD1; cdr3_aa: ASSVGGTGDNEQF
clone_size: few; v_call: TRBV5-1; j_call: TRBJ1-2; d_call: NA; cdr3_aa: ASSSRTANYGYT
clone_size: few; v_call: TRBV20-1; j_call: TRBJ2-5; d_call: TRBD2; cdr3_aa: SADSGLAGAKTQY
clone_size: NA; v_call: TRBV5-1; j_call: TRBJ2-2; d_call: TRBD1; cdr3_aa: ASSLGDRLNTGELF
clone_size: NA; v_call: TRBV27; j_call: TRBJ2-1; d_call: NA; cdr3_aa: ASSSLLADNYNEQF
clone_size: NA; v_call: TRBV29-1; j_call: TRBJ2-5; d_call: TRBD2; cdr3_aa: SVSHGTSGVRAQY
clone_size: NA; v_call: TRBV4-3; j_call: TRBJ2-5; d_call: NA; cdr3_aa: ACSQDYGAETQY
clone_size: many; v_call: TRBV9; j_call: TRBJ1-2; d_call: NA; cdr3_aa: ASSVAAGRSGYT
clone_size: NA; v_call: TRBV20-1; j_call: TRBJ2-3; d_call: NA; cdr3_aa: SARSAGTDTQY
clone_size: many; v_call: TRBV2; j_call: TRBJ2-2; d_call: NA; cdr3_aa: ASSEGRNTGELF